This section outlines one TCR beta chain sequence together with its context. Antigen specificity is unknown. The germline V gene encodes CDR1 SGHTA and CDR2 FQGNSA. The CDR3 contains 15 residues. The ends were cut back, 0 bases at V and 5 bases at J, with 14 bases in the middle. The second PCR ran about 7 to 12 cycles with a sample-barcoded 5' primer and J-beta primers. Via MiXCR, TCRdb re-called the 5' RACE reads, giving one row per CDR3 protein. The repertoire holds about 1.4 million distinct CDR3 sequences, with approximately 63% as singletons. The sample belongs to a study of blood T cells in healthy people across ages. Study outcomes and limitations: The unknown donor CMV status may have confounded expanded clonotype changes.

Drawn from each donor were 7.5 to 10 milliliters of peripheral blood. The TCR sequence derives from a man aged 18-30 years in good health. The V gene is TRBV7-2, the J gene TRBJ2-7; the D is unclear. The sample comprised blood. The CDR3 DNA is TGTGCCAGCAGCTTAGCGGCCACAAAGGGCCACGAGCAGTACTTC. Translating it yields CASSLAATKGHEQYF.